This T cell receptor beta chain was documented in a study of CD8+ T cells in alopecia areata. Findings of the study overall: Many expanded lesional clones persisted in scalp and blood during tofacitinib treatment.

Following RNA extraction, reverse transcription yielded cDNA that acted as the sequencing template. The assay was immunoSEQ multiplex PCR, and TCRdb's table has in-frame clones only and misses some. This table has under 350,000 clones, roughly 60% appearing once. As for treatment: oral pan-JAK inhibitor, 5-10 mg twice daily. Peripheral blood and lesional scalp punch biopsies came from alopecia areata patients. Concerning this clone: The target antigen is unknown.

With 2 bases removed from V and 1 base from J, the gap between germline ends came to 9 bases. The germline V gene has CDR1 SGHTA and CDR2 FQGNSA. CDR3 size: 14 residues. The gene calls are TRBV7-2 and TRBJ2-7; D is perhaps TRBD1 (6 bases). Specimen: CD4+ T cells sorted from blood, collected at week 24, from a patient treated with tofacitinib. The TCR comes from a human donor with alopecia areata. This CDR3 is CASSLQQGSYEQYF. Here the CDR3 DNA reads TGTGCCAGCAGCTTACAGCAGGGGTCCTACGAGCAGTACTTC.